Following are 9 T cell receptor beta chains from one sample sequenced in a study of T cell repertoires in cytomegalovirus infection (dated by TCRdb to 2018 to 2020). Instrument on record: Illumina HiSeq 1500. TCRdb trimmed public reads at Q25 via fastp, called clones via MiXCR and kept in-frame beta chains. Every distinct CDR3 protein forms one entry, paired with its most common genes and DNA. The sample data list 250,000 to 350,000 distinct CDR3 sequences, and roughly a quarter of these were observed just once. Of the sample, about 15% falls within the top ten clones. The sample was PBMCs. Source of these receptors: a human donor in good health (CMV status not recorded). Some clones in this sample may be carry-over from other donors' samples.

At least ten counts were recorded for this clonotype. CDR3 bases: TGTGCCAGCAGCTTAGGGTCTAGAGGCACAGATACGCAGTATTTT. Protein product: CASSLGSRGTDTQYF. V usage is TRBV7-2 and J usage is TRBJ2-3; D not certain. This CDR3 is built from 15 residues. The germline CDR1 and CDR2 sequences are SGHTA and FQGNSA. V was cut by 1 base and J by 1 base, with 9 bases left in between.

This clonotype was counted only a few times. The CDR3 region has the DNA TGTGCCAGCATTGTAGCGGAGGACCTCTACAATGAGCAGTTCTTC. It is translated as CASIVAEDLYNEQFF. The chain is built from TRBV12-3 or TRBV12-4 and TRBJ2-1, with a weak D call TRBD2 (6 bases). This CDR3 is 15 amino acids long. The V end was cut by 7 bases, the J end by 3 bases, with 16 bases between.

This clonotype was found a few times. The chain carries TRBV11-2 and TRBJ2-1; perhaps D is TRBD1 or TRBD2 (6 bases each). CDR1 is SGHAT and CDR2 is FQNNGV in the germline V gene. The CDR3 is made up of 14 amino acids. V lost 4 bases, J lost 7 bases, and 14 bases lay in between. The CDR3 DNA is TGTGCCAGCAGCTCCGGAGGGGGAAGGAATGAGCAGTTCTTC. Protein sequence: CASSSGGGRNEQFF.

The chain is built from TRBV28 and TRBJ2-3; D remains ambiguous. Per the germline V gene, CDR1 is MDHEN and CDR2 is SYDVKM. Trimming took off 2 bases at V and 6 bases at J, with 0 bases between the two ends. The CDR3 covers 10 residues. CDR3 DNA: TGTGCCAGCAGTTTAGATACGCAGTATTTT. Residues: CASSLDTQYF.

This clonotype was detected a few times. The V call is TRBV10-3, the J call TRBJ2-1; 7 nucleotides line up with TRBD1. The germline gives CDR1 ENHRY, CDR2 SYGVKD. J was trimmed by 1 base and V by 9 bases; bases with no gene match: 9. This CDR3 has 15 residues. CDR3 nucleotides: TGTGCCATGGGGAAAGGGGGCAATTCCTACAATGAGCAGTTCTTC. As protein: CAMGKGGNSYNEQFF.

There are a few counts of this clonotype. V gene TRBV7-6 combines with J gene TRBJ2-7, with 7 bases that match TRBD2. Germline CDR1 SGHVS, CDR2 FNYEAQ. After removal of 1 base from V and 7 bases from J, the junction contained 10 bases not matched to a gene. This CDR3 contains 15 residues. The CDR3 nucleotides are TGTGCCAGCAGCTTAGGGCGGGGGATCGCGGGGGAGCAGTACTTC. It encodes CASSLGRGIAGEQYF.

V is TRBV7-6 and J is TRBJ2-1, with D unclear. The CDR3 contains 13 residues. V was pared by 5 bases and J by 2 bases, with 7 bases between. CDR1 and CDR2 (germline): SGHVS, FNYEAQ. CDR3: CASSLNTYNEQFF. The CDR3 coding sequence is TGTGCCAGCAGCCTGAACACCTACAATGAGCAGTTCTTC. Complete variable domain (other parts from reference TRBV7-6 and TRBJ2-1): GAGVSQSPRYKVTKRGQDVALRCDPISGHVSLYWYRQALGQGPEFLTYFNYEAQQDKSGLPNDRFSAERPEGSISTLTIQRTEQRDSAMYRCASSLNTYNEQFFGPGTRLTVL.

This clonotype was counted many times. The chain uses TRBV7-2 and TRBJ1-2; D is perhaps TRBD1 (6 bases). The CDR3 loop spans 15 amino acids. In germline, CDR1 is SGHTA, CDR2 FQGNSA. V was clipped by 5 bases and J by 0 bases, with 13 bases between them. CDR3 sequence (DNA): TGTGCCAGCAGCCTAGAACAGGGTCCTAACTATGGCTACACCTTC. Translation gives CASSLEQGPNYGYTF.

This clonotype was detected ten times or more. In nucleotides, the CDR3 is TGTGCCAGCAGCCGTACAGGGTCCGGGGAGCTGTTTTTT. It yields the protein CASSRTGSGELFF. This rearrangement joins TRBV7-2 to TRBJ2-2; D is possibly TRBD1 (6 bases). V shed 5 bases and J shed 6 bases, with 10 bases lying between them. Germline values: CDR1 SGHTA, CDR2 FQGNSA. This CDR3 contains 13 residues. The whole variable domain, remainder taken from reference TRBV7-2 and TRBJ2-2, is GAGVSQSPSNKVTEKGKDVELRCDPISGHTALYWYRQSLGQGLEFLIYFQGNSAPDKSGLPSDRFSAERTGGSVSTLTIQRTQQEDSAVYLCASSRTGSGELFFGEGSRLTVL.